This T cell receptor (beta chain) was obtained from a study of cytomegalovirus exposure and HLA in healthy donors. This clone was seen a handful of times. The study ran its PCR with 60 Vbeta and 13 Jbeta primers. The repertoire was sequenced with immunoSEQ multiplex PCR; TCRdb's copy has only in-frame clones and lacks some. The repertoire holds roughly 90,000 clones, with 70% to 85% as singletons. The J segment lost 6 bases and the V segment lost 4 bases, leaving 10 bases of the junction unmatched. From germline, CDR1 is SGHKS and CDR2 YYEKEE (reference sequence). The CDR3 is 14 residues long. The sequence was collected from a man younger than 40 in good health and CMV-seropositive. The specimen was PBMCs. The V and J genes are TRBV5-5 and TRBJ2-7, with 7 bases matching TRBD1. The CDR3 loop is CASSSRQGGSEQYF. The DNA of the CDR3 is TGTGCCAGCAGCAGCCGACAGGGTGGGAGCGAGCAGTACTTC.